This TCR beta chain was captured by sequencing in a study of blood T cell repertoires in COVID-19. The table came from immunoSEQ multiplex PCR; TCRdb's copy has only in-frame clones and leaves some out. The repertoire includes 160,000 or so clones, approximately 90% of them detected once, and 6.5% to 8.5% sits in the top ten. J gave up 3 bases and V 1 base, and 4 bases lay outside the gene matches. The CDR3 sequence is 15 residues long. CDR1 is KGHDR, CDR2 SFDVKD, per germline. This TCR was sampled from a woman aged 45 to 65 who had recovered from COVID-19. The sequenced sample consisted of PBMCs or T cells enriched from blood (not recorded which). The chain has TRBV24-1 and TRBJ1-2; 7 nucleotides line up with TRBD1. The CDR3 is CATSDLTGEDYGYTF. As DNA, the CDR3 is TGTGCCACCAGTGATTTAACAGGGGAGGACTATGGCTACACCTTC.